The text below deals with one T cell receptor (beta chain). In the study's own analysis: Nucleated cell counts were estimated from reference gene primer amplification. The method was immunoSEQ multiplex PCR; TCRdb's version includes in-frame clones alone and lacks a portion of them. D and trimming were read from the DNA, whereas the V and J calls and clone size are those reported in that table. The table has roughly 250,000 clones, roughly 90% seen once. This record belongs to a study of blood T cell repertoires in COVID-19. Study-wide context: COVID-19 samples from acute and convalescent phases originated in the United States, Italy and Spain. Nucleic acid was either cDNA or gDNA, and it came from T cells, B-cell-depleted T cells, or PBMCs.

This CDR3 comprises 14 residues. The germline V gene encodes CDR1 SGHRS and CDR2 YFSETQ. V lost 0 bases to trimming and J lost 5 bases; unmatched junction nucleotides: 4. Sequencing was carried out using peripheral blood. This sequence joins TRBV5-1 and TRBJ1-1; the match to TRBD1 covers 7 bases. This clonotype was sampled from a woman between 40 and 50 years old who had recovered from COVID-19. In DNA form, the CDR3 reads TGCGCCAGCAGCTTGGAGACAGGGCGGACTGAAGCTTTCTTT. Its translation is CASSLETGRTEAFF.